This T cell receptor (beta chain) was sequenced in a study of vaccination and CD4 T cells after COVID-19 (dated by TCRdb to the early 2020s). About the full investigation: Convalescent patients had a positive SARS-CoV-2 result on nasal swab PCR, and of these patients, about ten had mild disease and one had severe disease. Post-COVID blood samples from convalescent patients were collected a median of around 110 days after diagnosis, with a range of 35 to 161 days. Post-vaccine blood samples were obtained a median of around 74 days after the second vaccine dose, with a range of roughly 13 to 250 days. The convalescent cohort comprised six males and four females, including two Hispanic individuals, seven Caucasians, two Asians and one multiracial person. Control cultures used a CEFX viral epitope pool as positive control, an HIV-1 Nef peptide pool as negative control, or no peptide. Two doses of either the Pfizer-BioNTech BNT162b2 vaccine (n=8) or the Moderna mRNA-1273 vaccine (n=2) were administered to participants. For stimulating the cultures, overlapping spike peptide pools were used, derived from SARS-CoV-2 as well as from the common cold coronaviruses HCoV-NL63, HCoV-OC43 and HCoV-229E. In around nine COVID-19 convalescent patients and a few infection-naive healthy vaccine recipients, the spike-specific CD4+ TCR repertoire before mRNA vaccination was compared with the repertoire after mRNA vaccination. Points the paper makes about the study in general: Of the vaccine-specific clones in convalescent patients, 304 of 307, or nearly all, reacted only to SARS-CoV-2 spike and did not cross-react with common cold coronaviruses. Among the post-vaccine SARS-CoV-2-reactive clones in convalescent patients, a median approximately 90% showed up only after vaccination, which suggests vaccine-specific priming. Although the median number of SARS-CoV-2-reactive clonotypes went up from around 20 after infection to roughly 40 after vaccination, the increase was not significant. Relatively few convalescent patients were included in the study, and early timepoints after natural infection were not analyzed.

Libraries were built with PCR. DNA from cultured CD4+ T cells was subjected to TCR sequencing with the Oncomine TCR Beta short-read assay at the Johns Hopkins FTIC core. The QIAamp micro DNA kit was used to extract genomic DNA from the cultured CD4+ T cells. Oncomine TCR Beta libraries made from cultured CD4+ T cells were pooled using unique dual indexes and sequenced on an Illumina iSeq 100. Regarding the original processing steps: Non-productive sequences were removed, and CDR3s not starting with C, not ending with F or W, or shorter than 7 amino acids were discarded. Antigen-specific clonotypes were identified using the MANAFEST web application through comparison of peptide-stimulated wells with reference and other culture wells. An FDR below 0.05, an odds ratio above 5, and a productive frequency above 0.1% in at least two of three replicate wells were required for clones to be considered positive. A clonotype was classed as cross-reactive if the clonotype showed significant expansion both in SARS-CoV-2 spike wells and in at least one common cold coronavirus spike condition. Similarity between CDR3 sequences was evaluated in R version 3.6.1 using Levenshtein distances (stringdist) and unrooted phylogenetic trees (ape). TCRdb applied fastp at Q25 and MiXCR to the public reads, then kept only in-frame beta chains. Every CDR3 protein is listed once, alongside the most common genes and DNA of its rows. The V and J calls here are based on TCRdb, not the publication. The sample profile shows 9,500 to 15,000 distinct CDR3 sequences; about 30% of them were found once. Of the sample, 13% falls within the top ten clones.

The germline V gene encodes CDR1 SGHTA and CDR2 FQGNSA. The CDR3 numbers 14 residues from cysteine through phenylalanine. The kept DNA is CDR3 alone, 42 bases in frame from the first base. The junction shows trimming of 0 bases on V and 5 bases on J, plus 7 bases between the germline ends. Remarks on this clonotype: Its antigen has not been determined. Base-call qualities are not available, and no considerably larger clone is one nucleotide away.

Read against the paper, the sample's treatment or condition label means: roughly ten-day PBMC culture with coronavirus spike peptide pools or control peptides (ViraFEST assay). The ViraFEST assay was used in the study, in which antigen-specific T cells were expanded with peptide pools and expanded clonotypes were subsequently identified by TCR sequencing. Positive SARS-CoV-2 PCR tests in the convalescent patients dated from March to December 2020, before Alpha, Beta and Delta variants emerged in the United States. Each well held 2.1 million or so PBMCs cultured in IMDM containing approximately 5% human AB serum and about 10 IU/ml IL-2, with about 10 ug/ml peptide pools added. Half of the culture medium was replaced with fresh IL-2-containing medium on days 3 and 7. After approximately 11 days of culture, CD4+ T cells were isolated by negative selection with the EasySep CD4+ T cell isolation kit. Ficoll-Paque Plus gradient centrifugation was used to isolate PBMCs from whole blood, and the isolated PBMCs were then either used fresh or cryopreserved at -140C. Culture conditions were generally each tested in triplicate wells.

This clonotype originated in a human donor who had recovered from COVID-19. Sequenced here: CD4+ T cells from blood, cultured in vitro, sampled after SARS-CoV-2 vaccination. The chain is assembled from TRBV7-2 and TRBJ2-2, with the D gene not confidently named. For the CDR3, the sequence is CASSLAPITGELFF. At the DNA level, the sequence is TGTGCCAGCAGCTTAGCACCTATTACCGGGGAGCTGTTTTTT.